The 19 T cell receptor beta chains below were found in one sample sequenced in a study of beta chain features in type 1 diabetes. Reverse transcription of all isolated RNA meant that expressed TCRB transcripts were sequenced. Profiling relied on immunoSEQ multiplex PCR, and the TCRdb table lists in-frame clones only, not all of them. The table has roughly 450,000 clones, about an eighth seen once; the top ten hold approximately 0.05%. The material sequenced was naive CD4+ T cells from blood. These receptors originate from a woman between 18 and 30 years old in good health.

This rearrangement joins TRBV4-3 to TRBJ2-3; 8 bases agree with TRBD2. This CDR3 is 18 amino acids long. With V trimmed by 1 base and J by 7 bases, 16 bases remained unmatched. Germline loops: CDR1 LGHNA, CDR2 YSLEER. The CDR3 spells CASSQAAGAPSSGYTQYF. The CDR3 DNA is TGCGCCAGCAGCCAAGCAGCGGGGGCCCCATCATCCGGATATACGCAGTATTTT.

CDR3 region: CASSLNQGTWFGKLFF. In DNA form, the CDR3 reads TGTGCCAGCAGCTTAAACCAGGGTACATGGTTCGGAAAACTGTTTTTT. This chain uses TRBV13 with TRBJ1-4; a weak D match, TRBD1 (5 bases). Trimming stripped 2 bases from V and 10 bases from J, with 20 bases between. The length of the CDR3 is 16 residues. In germline, CDR1 is PRHDT, CDR2 FYEKMQ (reference sequence).

This rearrangement joins TRBV7-2 to TRBJ1-2, with 7 bases identical to TRBD1. The CDR3 is 13 residues long. Per germline, CDR1 SGHTA and CDR2 FQGNSA. J gave up 8 bases and V 5 bases, and 8 bases lay outside the gene matches. The CDR3 DNA reads TGTGCCAGCAGCCGTCGGACAGGTCGCGGCTACACCTTC. Protein sequence: CASSRRTGRGYTF.

The chain employs TRBV29-1 and TRBJ2-7, with D perhaps TRBD1 (6 bases). Germline CDR1 is SQVTM and CDR2 is ANQGSEA. This CDR3 region has 13 residues. V was cut by 4 bases and J by 2 bases, with 12 bases left in between. CDR3 residues: CSVVGTTTYEQYF. The CDR3 DNA reads TGCAGCGTTGTAGGGACAACTACCTACGAGCAGTACTTC.

There are a few counts of this clone. The chain is built from TRBV4-1 and TRBJ2-3; 8 bases fit TRBD2. Germline V gives CDR1 MGHRA, CDR2 YSYEKL. The CDR3 runs to 17 residues. V shed 2 bases, J shed 2 bases, and the junction held 9 bases outside the gene matches. The CDR3 sequence: CASSQTTSGQITDTQYF. DNA of the CDR3: TGCGCCAGCAGCCAAACTACTAGCGGCCAAATCACAGATACGCAGTATTTT.

The chain carries TRBV7-9 and TRBJ1-1; the match to TRBD1 covers 7 bases. Trimming at V came to 4 bases and at J to 2 bases, leaving 4 bases not matched to a gene. CDR1 is SEHNR, CDR2 FQNEAQ, per germline (reference sequence). The CDR3 runs 14 residues. This chain's CDR3 is CASSSTGANTEAFF. CDR3 bases: TGTGCCAGCAGCTCTACAGGGGCCAACACTGAAGCTTTCTTT.

On this clone: Other nucleotide sequences from this sample produce the same CDR3. The rearrangement links TRBV9 to TRBJ2-1; TRBD2 matches 7 bases. The V and J ends lost 3 bases and 0 bases, in that order; junction bases with no gene match: 3. CDR1 SGDLS and CDR2 YYNGEE come from the germline V gene. The CDR3 runs to 15 residues. CDR3 protein: CASSASGDSYNEQFF. CDR3 sequence (DNA): TGTGCCAGCAGCGCAAGCGGGGACTCCTACAATGAGCAGTTCTTC.

V and J are TRBV7-9 and TRBJ1-5; the match to TRBD1 covers 7 bases. The CDR3 sequence is 13 residues long. Germline trimming cut 5 bases from V and 9 bases from J; bases unmatched to any gene: 7. CDR1 and CDR2 (germline): SEHNR, FQNEAQ (reference sequence). In DNA form, the CDR3 reads TGTGCCAGCAGCGAGGGGACAGATTGGCCCCAGCATTTT. Its translation: CASSEGTDWPQHF.

This clone was detected only a few times. The chain uses TRBV2 and TRBJ1-5; the D gene is possibly TRBD1 (5 bases). Trimming shortened V by 7 bases and J by 6 bases, and 13 bases separated the two germline ends. Germline CDR1 is SNHLY and CDR2 is FYNNEI. The CDR3 loop spans 13 amino acids. The CDR3 coding sequence is TGTGCCAGCACCTCCTGGGGCGGTCAGCCCCAGCATTTT. Translated, it gives CASTSWGGQPQHF. Full variable domain (missing parts from reference TRBV2 and TRBJ1-5): EPEVTQTPSHQVTQMGQEVILRCVPISNHLYFYWYRQILGQKVEFLVSFYNNEISEKSEIFDDQFSVERPDGSNFTLKIRSTKLEDSAMYFCASTSWGGQPQHFGDGTRLSIL.

This clone was recorded a few times. J is TRBJ1-2 and V is TRBV29-1; 10 bases are shared with TRBD1. CDR1 SQVTM and CDR2 ANQGSEA come from the germline V gene. J gave up 5 bases and V 4 bases, and 4 bases lay outside the gene matches. The CDR3 spans 13 residues. The CDR3 is CSVVDRGRYGYTF. In nucleotides, the CDR3 is TGCAGCGTTGTAGACAGGGGGCGTTATGGCTACACCTTC.

This clone has a handful of counts. The V call is TRBV4-1, the J call TRBJ2-3, with 9 positions matching TRBD2. CDR3 length equals 16 residues. The ends lost 8 bases at V and 3 bases at J; junction bases unmatched: 12. Germline V CDR1 and CDR2: MGHRA, YSYEKL. The CDR3 DNA reads as TGCGCCAGCGAGGACCTTGGCGGGGGGGCAACAGATACGCAGTATTTT. This sequence encodes CASEDLGGGATDTQYF.

The chain combines TRBV7-2 with TRBJ2-6; D gene ambiguous. Germline assignment: CDR1 SGHTA and CDR2 FQGNSA. The CDR3 length is 16 residues. Trimming pared 2 bases from V and 0 bases from J, leaving 8 bases between. The CDR3, as DNA: TGTGCCAGCAGCTTATGGTGGGACTCTGGGGCCAACGTCCTGACTTTC. Translating gives CASSLWWDSGANVLTF. Supplemented by reference TRBV7-2 and TRBJ2-6, the full variable domain reads GAGVSQSPSNKVTEKGKDVELRCDPISGHTALYWYRQSLGQGLEFLIYFQGNSAPDKSGLPSDRFSAERTGGSVSTLTIQRTQQEDSAVYLCASSLWWDSGANVLTFGAGSRLTVL.

This chain uses TRBV10-2 with TRBJ2-3, with 7 bases that match TRBD2. This CDR3 spans 14 amino acids. Germline V CDR1 and CDR2: WSHSY, SAAADI. V dropped 5 bases and J dropped 2; count of bases not matched to a gene: 4. The CDR3 DNA is TGCGCCAGCAGTCTGGGACTAATCACAGATACGCAGTATTTT. Residues: CASSLGLITDTQYF.

This clone was seen more than once but under ten times. This chain links TRBV14 with TRBJ1-1, with 10 bases fitting TRBD1. There are 16 residues in the CDR3. Per the germline V gene, CDR1 is SGHDN and CDR2 is FVKESK. The V gene end was trimmed by 0 bases and the J gene end by 4 bases; junction bases not matched to a gene: 5. The DNA of the CDR3 is TGTGCCAGCAGCCAAGATTTCGGGACAGGGGCCACTGAAGCTTTCTTT. This sequence encodes CASSQDFGTGATEAFF.

The chain uses TRBV23-1 and TRBJ1-2; D gene uncertain. TRBV23-1 is identified as an open reading frame with a role that is uncertain. The CDR3 is 11 amino acids. V lost 5 bases and J 4 bases, leaving 5 bases between the germline ends. The CDR3 region has the DNA TGCGCCAGCAGTATTCTCTATGGCTACACCTTC. This encodes CASSILYGYTF.

The V and J genes are TRBV18 and TRBJ2-1, with D perhaps assigned TRBD1 or TRBD2 (5 bases each). Germline CDR1 is KGHSH and CDR2 is LQKENI. CDR3 size: 15 residues. Trimming removed 0 bases at V and 7 bases at J, with 13 bases between. CDR3 residues: CASSPPSQGRNEQFF. In DNA form, the CDR3 reads TGTGCCAGCTCACCACCGTCTCAGGGACGGAATGAGCAGTTCTTC.

This clone has only a few counts. The chain joins TRBV10-3 to TRBJ1-1, with D possibly TRBD1 on 6 matching bases. Trimming removed 8 bases from V and 1 base from J, with 11 bases in between. Germline-derived CDR1 and CDR2 are ENHRY and SYGVKD. This CDR3 is built from 13 residues. The CDR3 nucleotides read TGTGCCATCGGCCCGGACAGGAACACTGAAGCTTTCTTT. As protein: CAIGPDRNTEAFF.

The V gene is TRBV7-2, the J gene TRBJ2-1; D not resolved. The CDR3 runs to 12 residues. Germline CDR1 and CDR2: SGHTA and FQGNSA. Deletions cut 2 bases from V and 7 bases from J, with 6 bases between. The CDR3 spells CASSLRPNEQFF. The CDR3 DNA reads TGTGCCAGCAGCTTAAGGCCTAATGAGCAGTTCTTC.

Notes on this clone: An end of the junction does not agree with germline; a read error may underlie this. The gene calls are TRBV7-2 and TRBJ2-5; D not certain. Germline CDR1 SGHTA, CDR2 FQGNSA. The CDR3 consists of 13 residues. The CDR3, as DNA: TGTGCCAGCAGCCTCCTTTTCCAAGAGGCCCAGTACTTC. Its translation is CASSLLFQEAQYF.